This TCR beta chain is from a study of T cells in Graves' hyperthyroidism and ophthalmopathy. Overall study findings and caveats: Among thyroid clonotypes expanded above 0.001, most also appeared in blood.

TCR beta CDR3 regions were amplified from RNA transcripts. HTBI primers drove first-round RT-PCR of the TCR CDR3. TCRdb re-called the multiplex PCR reads through MiXCR, storing one row per CDR3 protein. The sample comprises hundreds of thousands of distinct CDR3 sequences, over 15% of which are singletons, and around 17% rests with the top ten. A remark on this clonotype: The target antigen is unknown.

Each diagnosis drew on symptoms, thyroxine, TRAb, thyroid ultrasound and orbital computed tomography findings. With 4 bases clipped from V and 2 bases from J, the junction kept 2 bases outside the gene matches. Germline lookup yields CDR1 SNHLY and CDR2 FYNNEI. This CDR3 region has 15 residues. The V gene is TRBV2, the J gene TRBJ2-5, with 12 positions matching TRBD2. Sequenced sample: blood. The receptor's source is a woman under 30 with Graves' ophthalmopathy. The CDR3: CASSGLAGDQETQYF. In DNA form, the CDR3 reads TGTGCCAGCAGTGGACTAGCGGGGGATCAAGAGACCCAGTACTTC.